Below, 2 T cell receptor beta chains from the same sample are listed, as sequenced in a study of T cell responses to AZD1222 COVID-19 vaccine. Clones were read by immunoSEQ multiplex PCR, and TCRdb kept only the in-frame ones, dropping some. The data hold about 96,000 clones, with roughly 90% observed a single time. The starting material was peripheral blood, obtained on day 0 of AZD1222 vaccination. The origin of the receptors is an adult in good health.

The J gene is TRBJ1-5, the V gene TRBV19; tentative D call: TRBD1 (5 bases). The germline V gene encodes CDR1 LNHDA and CDR2 SQIVND (reference sequence). This CDR3 has 14 amino acids. The V end was cut by 5 bases, the J end by 0 bases, with 8 bases between. The CDR3 region has the DNA TGTGCCAGTAGTTCTCAGGGTAGCAATCAGCCCCAGCATTTT. This translates into CASSSQGSNQPQHF. The full variable domain, rest sourced from reference TRBV19 and TRBJ1-5, is DGGITQSPKYLFRKEGQNVTLSCEQNLNHDAMYWYRQDPGQGLRLIYYSQIVNDFQKGDIAEGYSVSREKKESFPLTVTSAQKNPTAFYLCASSSQGSNQPQHFGDGTRLSIL.

The chain has TRBV20-1 and TRBJ1-2, with D unresolved. V was cut by 2 bases and J by 8 bases, with 9 bases left in between. Per germline, CDR1 DFQATT and CDR2 SNEGSKA (reference sequence). This CDR3 is 11 amino acids long. CDR3 amino acids: CSARIPGGYTF. The CDR3, as DNA: TGCAGTGCTAGAATCCCGGGGGGCTACACCTTC.